The T cell receptor (beta chain) described here comes from a study of T-cell memory formation after mild COVID-19. The length of the CDR3 is 14 residues. Germline V gene data show CDR1 as KGHDR and CDR2 as SFDVKD. V lost 7 bases and J lost 1, with 9 bases in between. General study findings and limits: Clones shrinking between day 15 and 85 showed a balanced CD4/CD8 split, and those that grew later tilted toward CD4+.

Worth noting for this clonotype: Its antigen is as yet unknown.

TCRdb itself ran the 5' RACE reads through MiXCR, one entry per CDR3 protein. The table records fewer than 650,000 distinct CDR3 sequences, approximately 15% of them present only once. The chain employs TRBV24-1 and TRBJ2-2; D unresolved. The specimen was PBMCs or a T cell subset sorted from them (not recorded which). The sequence derives from an adult woman who had mild COVID-19 (a few samples of this study predate the infection). Cell type and time point are not known. The CDR3 DNA reads TGTGCCACCAGGGGTCCTGAGAACACCGGGGAGCTGTTTTTT. This codes for CATRGPENTGELFF.